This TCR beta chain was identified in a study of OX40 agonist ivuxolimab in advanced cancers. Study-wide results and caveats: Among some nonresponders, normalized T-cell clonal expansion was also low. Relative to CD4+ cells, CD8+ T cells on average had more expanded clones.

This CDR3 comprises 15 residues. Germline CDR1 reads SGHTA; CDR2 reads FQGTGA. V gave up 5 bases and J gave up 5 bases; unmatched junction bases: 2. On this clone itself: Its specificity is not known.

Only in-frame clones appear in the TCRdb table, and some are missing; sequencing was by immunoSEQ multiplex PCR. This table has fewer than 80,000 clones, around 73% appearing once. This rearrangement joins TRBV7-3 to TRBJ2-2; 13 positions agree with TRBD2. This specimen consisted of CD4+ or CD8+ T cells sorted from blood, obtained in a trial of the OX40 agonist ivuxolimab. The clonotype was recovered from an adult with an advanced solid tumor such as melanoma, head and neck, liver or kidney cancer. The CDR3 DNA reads TGTGCCAGCAGCCCGGGACTAGCGGGGACCGGGGAGCTGTTTTTT. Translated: CASSPGLAGTGELFF.